This entry lists 15 T cell receptor beta chains sequenced from one sample in a study of CD8 T cells in ankylosing spondylitis. Study-wide results and limits: In ankylosing spondylitis blood, a motif of seven to nine highly homologous TCR beta variants appeared characteristic.

These receptors have no known antigen. TCRdb used MiXCR to reprocess the 5' RACE reads, holding one entry per CDR3 protein. The sample has around 540,000 distinct CDR3 sequences, 9.5% to 15% seen once. Material for sequencing was blood, either unsorted or a sorted T cell fraction (not recorded which). These receptors came from a male donor with ankylosing spondylitis.

There are many counts of this clonotype. V and J are TRBV3-1 and TRBJ1-1; D remains ambiguous. Between the trimmed V and J ends, which lost 1 base and 3 bases, there was a span of 3 bases. CDR3 length: 12 residues. Germline lookup yields CDR1 LGHDT and CDR2 YNNKEL (reference sequence). The CDR3 protein is CASSQVDTEAFF. CDR3 sequence (DNA): TGTGCCAGCAGCCAAGTCGACACTGAAGCTTTCTTT.

This clonotype showed up just a few times. The rearrangement links TRBV14 to TRBJ2-1; 9 bases are shared with TRBD2. Germline CDR1 reads SGHDN; CDR2 reads FVKESK. The CDR3 is 16 amino acids. V lost 3 bases, J lost 3 bases, and 6 bases stayed unmatched. The CDR3 sequence is CASSHLTSGFYNEQFF. The CDR3 coding sequence is TGTGCCAGCAGCCACCTGACTAGCGGTTTCTACAATGAGCAGTTCTTC.

The V and J genes are TRBV20-1 and TRBJ2-7; possible D gene TRBD1, 5 bases. The CDR3 loop spans 11 amino acids. V was pared by 6 bases and J by 1 base, with 7 bases between. The V gene's germline CDR1 is DFQATT and CDR2 SNEGSKA (reference sequence). The CDR3 loop reads CSARDSYEQYV. The CDR3, as DNA: TGCAGTGCCAGGGATTCCTACGAGCAGTACGTC.

This clonotype has a count of ten or more. The V gene is TRBV20-1, the J gene TRBJ2-2; D not resolved. This CDR3 is built from 12 residues. In germline, CDR1 is DFQATT, CDR2 SNEGSKA (reference sequence). Trimming took 2 bases from V and 0 from J, leaving 1 base between them. CDR3 sequence reads: CSARPNTGELFF. The DNA of the CDR3 is TGCAGTGCTAGACCGAACACCGGGGAGCTGTTTTTT.

The V gene is TRBV20-1, the J gene TRBJ2-3, with TRBD2 matching 7 bases. V shed 6 bases and J 2 bases; nucleotides not matched to a gene: 11. From germline, CDR1 is DFQATT and CDR2 SNEGSKA (reference sequence). This CDR3 contains 15 residues. The CDR3, as DNA: TGCAGTGCCGACCCGCTAGCGGCAAACACAGATACGCAGTATTTT. This encodes CSADPLAANTDTQYF.

The chain carries TRBV18 and TRBJ1-1, with D tentatively TRBD1 (5 bases). V gave up 5 bases and J gave up 3 bases, with 10 bases separating them. Germline V lookup: CDR1 KGHSH, CDR2 LQKENI. The CDR3 is 13 amino acids. For the CDR3, the DNA is TGTGCCAGCTCAGCAGGGATGGACACTGAAGCTTTCTTT. This translates into CASSAGMDTEAFF.

This clonotype was detected a few times. V usage is TRBV20-1 and J usage is TRBJ1-4, with TRBD1 matching over 7 bases. Trimming at V came to 6 bases and at J to 6 bases, leaving 13 bases not matched to a gene. The CDR3 has 15 residues. The germline V gene has CDR1 DFQATT and CDR2 SNEGSKA (reference sequence). CDR3 coding DNA: TGCAGTGCCTTCAGCGCCGGGACAGCGGATGAAAAACTGTTTTTT. Translated: CSAFSAGTADEKLFF.

This clonotype was seen ten or more times. The chain uses TRBV24-1 and TRBJ2-1; 8 nucleotides agree with TRBD2. Germline trimming cut 6 bases from V and 6 bases from J; bases unmatched to any gene: 12. The CDR3 is 16 residues long. The germline V gene encodes CDR1 KGHDR and CDR2 SFDVKD. The CDR3 is CATSFSGIAMGNEQFF. The CDR3 DNA reads TGTGCCACCAGTTTTAGCGGGATAGCGATGGGCAATGAGCAGTTCTTC.

A few counts support this clonotype. The gene calls are TRBV20-1 and TRBJ2-3; the D is unclear. The CDR3 covers 14 residues. V lost 1 base and J lost 2, with 10 bases in between. Germline V CDR1 and CDR2: DFQATT, SNEGSKA (reference sequence). CDR3 protein: CSARAAGATDTQYF. In DNA, the CDR3 is TGCAGTGCTAGAGCGGCAGGAGCCACAGATACGCAGTATTTT.

This clonotype came up many times. The chain is built from TRBV20-1 and TRBJ2-1, with D possibly TRBD2 on 5 matching bases. The germline V and J ends were trimmed by 0 bases and 4 bases, with 10 bases remaining between them. The CDR3 is 14 residues long. From germline, CDR1 is DFQATT and CDR2 SNEGSKA (reference sequence). CDR3 bases: TGCAGTGCTAGAGATATGGAGGAATACAATGAGCAGTTCTTC. It is translated as CSARDMEEYNEQFF.

V and J are TRBV14 and TRBJ1-1; no firm D call. This CDR3 spans 13 amino acids. The germline V and J ends were trimmed by 6 bases and 5 bases, with 13 bases remaining between them. Germline-derived CDR1 and CDR2 are SGHDN and FVKESK. The CDR3: CASRKPGVTEAFF. The CDR3 DNA reads as TGTGCCAGCAGGAAACCAGGAGTGACTGAAGCTTTCTTT.

The CDR3 here is CSARRDREETQYF. CDR3 nucleotide sequence: TGCAGCGCCCGCCGGGACAGGGAAGAGACCCAGTACTTC. The V call is TRBV29-1, the J call TRBJ2-5; 9 bases fit TRBD1. The CDR3 totals 13 residues. The junction had 6 bases not matched to a gene; V was cut back by 7 bases and J by 3 bases. CDR1 SQVTM and CDR2 ANQGSEA come from the germline V gene.

CDR3 residues: CASSYSQQNTEAFF. CDR3 sequence (DNA): TGTGCCAGCAGTTACTCTCAGCAGAACACTGAAGCTTTCTTT. This rearrangement joins TRBV6-5 to TRBJ1-1; D remains unclear. V lost 0 bases, J lost 1 base, and 6 bases lay in between. The germline V gene has CDR1 MNHEY and CDR2 SVGAGI. This CDR3 spans 14 amino acids.

In its sample, this clonotype was seen many times. The rearrangement uses TRBV29-1 and TRBJ1-2, with D unresolved. This CDR3 has 12 residues. V was cut by 6 bases and J by 9 bases, with 17 bases left in between. CDR1 is SQVTM and CDR2 is ANQGSEA in the germline V gene. CDR3 sequence reads: CSVDGSSPSYTF. Written as DNA, the CDR3 is TGCAGCGTCGACGGAAGTTCTCCGAGCTACACCTTC.

The chain has TRBV4-2 and TRBJ2-3; D is unclear. The length of the CDR3 is 15 residues. Germline CDR1 is LGHNA and CDR2 is YNFKEQ. V was shortened by 3 bases and J by 5 bases, with 15 bases between the two germline ends. CDR3 in DNA: TGTGCCAGCAGCCATTCGTCTAGTAGTGGAGATACGCAGTATTTT. Its translation: CASSHSSSSGDTQYF.